What follows are 27 T cell receptor beta chains derived from one specimen sequenced in a study of T cell repertoires in cytomegalovirus infection. TCRdb re-derived calls from the reads in MiXCR, one entry per CDR3 protein. The repertoire consists of about 300,000 distinct CDR3 sequences, with approximately 10% occurring once and the leading ten covering less than 3%. Sequencing was performed on PBMCs. Receptors were obtained from a human donor in good health (CMV status not recorded). Some clones in this sample may be carry-over from other donors' samples.

A single count supports this clonotype. A clone one base away is much larger, so this may be a read error. This chain links TRBV5-8 with TRBJ2-3; D is ambiguous. This CDR3 is 16 amino acids long. Per the germline V gene, CDR1 is SGHTS and CDR2 is YDEGEE. V lost 4 bases, J lost 3 bases, and 18 bases lay in between. CDR3 DNA sequence: TGTGCCAGCAGCCTGGGTGGTCGGGCGACGACAGATACGCAGTATTTT. Translating it yields CASSLGGRATTDTQYF.

This clonotype was detected many times. This chain joins TRBV5-5 and TRBJ2-5; D may match TRBD1 or TRBD2 (7 bases each). The germline CDR1 and CDR2 sequences are SGHKS and YYEKEE (reference sequence). V lost 8 bases and J 2 bases, leaving 16 bases between the germline ends. The CDR3 is 14 amino acids. CDR3: CASRQGGGQETQYF. The CDR3 coding sequence is TGTGCCAGTAGGCAGGGGGGAGGGCAAGAGACCCAGTACTTC.

The chain carries TRBV18 and TRBJ1-5; no clear D. The CDR3 covers 16 residues. In germline, CDR1 is KGHSH, CDR2 LQKENI. V lost 2 bases and J 2 bases, leaving 13 bases between the germline ends. CDR3 coding DNA: TGTGCCAGCTCACCAAACGATGGGGTTGGCAATCAGCCCCAGCATTTT. Translating gives CASSPNDGVGNQPQHF.

This clonotype has ten or more counts. The CDR3 nucleotides read TGCAGCGTTGTCCCGGCAGATACGCAGTATTTT. It yields the protein CSVVPADTQYF. V gene TRBV29-1 combines with J gene TRBJ2-3; no reliable D call. The CDR3 contains 11 residues. V dropped 4 bases and J dropped 4 bases, with 6 bases sitting between them. From germline, CDR1 is SQVTM and CDR2 ANQGSEA.

Ten or more counts support this clonotype. The gene calls are TRBV7-8 and TRBJ1-2; TRBD1 is a possible D gene (5 bases). Germline assignment: CDR1 SGHVS and CDR2 FQNEAQ. CDR3 length equals 13 residues. V lost 5 bases and J lost 8, with 15 bases in between. The DNA of the CDR3 is TGTGCCAGCAGCCCGGCCGGGGGTAGCGGCTACACCTTC. Amino acid sequence: CASSPAGGSGYTF.

V gene TRBV29-1 combines with J gene TRBJ2-3, with D perhaps TRBD1 or TRBD2 (5 bases each). V lost 6 bases and J 3 bases, leaving 13 bases between the germline ends. The CDR3 contains 13 residues. The germline V gene encodes CDR1 SQVTM and CDR2 ANQGSEA. CDR3 nucleotides: TGCAGCGTCGGGACCCTGGCTACAGATACGCAGTATTTT. Its translation: CSVGTLATDTQYF.

There are many counts of this clonotype. The genes are TRBV7-9 and TRBJ2-1, with D perhaps matching TRBD1 (6 bases). Trimming pared 6 bases from V and 5 bases from J, leaving 17 bases between. Germline V CDR1 and CDR2: SEHNR, FQNEAQ (reference sequence). The CDR3 runs to 15 residues. CDR3 coding DNA: TGTGCCAGCAGTATGAAAGGGGGAGCCGACAATGAGCAGTTCTTC. It encodes CASSMKGGADNEQFF. Full variable domain (outside the CDR3, taken from reference TRBV7-9 and TRBJ2-1): DTGVSQNPRHKITKRGQNVTFRCDPISEHNRLYWYRQTLGQGPEFLTYFQNEAQLEKSRLLSDRFSAERPKGSFSTLEIQRTEQGDSAMYLCASSMKGGADNEQFFGPGTRLTVL.

This clonotype was recorded a few times. This chain joins TRBV5-6 and TRBJ1-4; 8 bases are a match to TRBD1. The J segment lost 7 bases and the V segment lost 5 bases, leaving 10 bases of the junction unmatched. Per the germline V gene, CDR1 is SGHDT and CDR2 is YYEEEE. The CDR3 totals 15 residues. The DNA of the CDR3 is TGTGCCAGCAGTCCCTTGACAGGGGTGACTGAAAAACTGTTTTTT. Protein sequence: CASSPLTGVTEKLFF.

This clonotype occurred many times. V is TRBV28 and J is TRBJ2-7, with 7 bases aligning to TRBD2. Germline V gene sequence: CDR1 MDHEN, CDR2 SYDVKM. The CDR3 spans 11 residues. V lost 8 bases to trimming and J lost 7 bases; unmatched junction nucleotides: 5. Here the CDR3 reads CASSWGGEQYV. As DNA, the CDR3 is TGTGCCAGCTCGTGGGGGGGAGAGCAGTACGTC.

V is TRBV29-1 and J is TRBJ2-2; 7 bases match TRBD1. Germline lookup yields CDR1 SQVTM and CDR2 ANQGSEA. CDR3 length equals 14 residues. J lost 2 bases, V lost 6 bases, and 6 bases had no gene match. CDR3 in amino acids: CSVVRGYNTGELFF. The CDR3 nucleotides read TGCAGCGTGGTCAGGGGGTACAACACCGGGGAGCTGTTTTTT.

The chain is built from TRBV10-3 and TRBJ1-5; the D gene is possibly TRBD1 (5 bases). Trimming took off 2 bases at V and 4 bases at J, with 15 bases between the two ends. Per germline, CDR1 ENHRY and CDR2 SYGVKD. The CDR3 sequence is 16 residues long. CDR3 bases: TGTGCCATCAGTGAGCTCGAGCAGGGTGGGAATCAGCCCCAGCATTTT. Residues: CAISELEQGGNQPQHF.

The sample holds many counts of this clonotype. The CDR3 coding sequence is TGTGCCAGCAGCTTAAGGGGCCCGGGAGAGCAGTACGTC. Protein sequence: CASSLRGPGEQYV. V usage is TRBV7-2 and J usage is TRBJ2-7; tentatively, D is TRBD1 or TRBD2 (5 bases each). Germline-derived CDR1 and CDR2 are SGHTA and FQGNSA. This CDR3 contains 13 residues. V lost 2 bases and J 7 bases, leaving 12 bases between the germline ends.

Notes on this clonotype: This may be a read error, as it is one base from a much larger clone. This chain's CDR3 is CASSLVGGKIF. CDR3 DNA sequence: TGTGCCAGCAGCTTAGTTGGGGGCAAGATCTTC. The chain links TRBV7-9 to TRBJ2-1; possibly TRBD1 for D (6 bases). The CDR3 runs 11 residues. Germline CDR1 and CDR2: SEHNR and FQNEAQ (reference sequence).

V and J are TRBV12-3 or TRBV12-4 and TRBJ1-1; no firm D call. V gave up 7 bases and J gave up 7 bases, with 16 bases separating them. The CDR3 consists of 13 residues. CDR3 region: CASTLRGLGEAFF. In nucleotides, the CDR3 is TGTGCCAGCACTCTCCGCGGCTTAGGTGAAGCTTTCTTT.

This chain joins TRBV9 and TRBJ2-5; 7 bases are shared with TRBD1. Germline CDR1 SGDLS, CDR2 YYNGEE. This CDR3 contains 14 residues. The J segment lost 2 bases and the V segment lost 3 bases, leaving 4 bases of the junction unmatched. The CDR3 loop reads CASSGLGQQETQYF. The CDR3 DNA reads TGTGCCAGCAGCGGTCTGGGACAGCAAGAGACCCAGTACTTC.

This clonotype was picked up many times. V and J are TRBV12-3 or TRBV12-4 and TRBJ2-1, with D perhaps matching TRBD2 (7 bases). With 7 bases removed from V and 8 bases from J, the gap between germline ends came to 21 bases. The CDR3 covers 15 residues. The CDR3 DNA reads as TGTGCCAGCACCGTTACGGGGGGCGCGGGATATGAGCAGTTCTTC. Protein product: CASTVTGGAGYEQFF.

The table lists this clonotype with a few counts. This rearrangement joins TRBV20-1 to TRBJ2-7; 11 bases map to TRBD1. V shed 5 bases and J 0 bases; nucleotides not matched to a gene: 6. CDR1 is DFQATT, CDR2 SNEGSKA, per germline (reference sequence). The CDR3 is made up of 15 amino acids. The chain's CDR3 is CSAGSGTGGSYEQYF. CDR3 nucleotide sequence: TGCAGTGCTGGGAGCGGGACAGGGGGCTCCTACGAGCAGTACTTC.

This clonotype came up many times. The V and J genes are TRBV7-9 and TRBJ2-7, with D perhaps TRBD1 (6 bases). The CDR3 covers 15 residues. Germline CDR1 is SEHNR and CDR2 is FQNEAQ (reference sequence). Trimming cost V 1 base and J 2 bases, with 12 bases left between them. Written as DNA, the CDR3 is TGTGCCAGCAGCTTAGAAGGGGGTCCAACCTACGAGCAGTACTTC. Residues: CASSLEGGPTYEQYF.

At least ten counts were recorded for this clonotype. The V gene is TRBV3-1, the J gene TRBJ1-4; D may be TRBD1 (5 bases). The CDR3 has 14 residues. Trimming cost V 3 bases and J 4 bases, with 9 bases left between them. Per germline, CDR1 LGHDT and CDR2 YNNKEL (reference sequence). The CDR3 nucleotides are TGTGCCAGCAGCCACACAGGATTTAATGAAAAACTGTTTTTT. It yields the protein CASSHTGFNEKLFF.

This clonotype has ten or more counts. The V gene is TRBV19, the J gene TRBJ2-7; a weak D match, TRBD2 (5 bases). Trimming shortened V by 3 bases and J by 3 bases, and 15 bases separated the two germline ends. Looked up from germline, CDR1 is LNHDA and CDR2 is SQIVND (reference sequence). This CDR3 spans 15 amino acids. For the CDR3, the DNA is TGTGCCAGTAGTATGGGAGTAGTCGGGGACTACGAGCAGTACTTC. Translation: CASSMGVVGDYEQYF.

Many counts were recorded for this clonotype. The V call is TRBV7-9, the J call TRBJ2-6; D is unclear. This CDR3 is built from 15 residues. Germline CDR1 reads SEHNR; CDR2 reads FQNEAQ (reference sequence). The V end lost 5 bases, the J end lost 1 base, and 9 bases lay between the germline ends. The CDR3 spells CASSRTASGANVLTF. The CDR3 coding sequence is TGTGCCAGCAGCCGTACAGCTTCTGGGGCCAACGTCCTGACTTTC.

This chain links TRBV20-1 with TRBJ1-6; 9 bases fit TRBD1. The germline gives CDR1 DFQATT, CDR2 SNEGSKA (reference sequence). The CDR3 is 13 amino acids. With V trimmed by 6 bases and J by 10 bases, 7 bases remained unmatched. The CDR3 DNA is TGCAGTGCAACAGGGGGCGCGATCTCACCCCTCCACTTT. This sequence encodes CSATGGAISPLHF.

This clonotype was detected many times. The chain combines TRBV7-6 with TRBJ2-3; 10 nucleotides match TRBD2. Losses at the gene ends were 2 bases for V and 4 bases for J; bases not matched to a gene: 9. Per germline, CDR1 SGHVS and CDR2 FNYEAQ. The CDR3 is 17 amino acids. The CDR3 loop reads CASSLNPSGGASDTQYF. In nucleotides, the CDR3 is TGTGCCAGCAGCTTAAACCCCAGCGGGGGGGCCTCAGATACGCAGTATTTT.

V gene TRBV5-6 combines with J gene TRBJ2-2, with D perhaps given as TRBD1 or TRBD2 (6 bases each). CDR1 is SGHDT, CDR2 YYEEEE, per germline. With 4 bases removed from V and 2 bases from J, the gap between germline ends came to 15 bases. This CDR3 comprises 16 residues. The CDR3 reads CASSGGNRDNTGELFF. CDR3 nucleotides: TGTGCCAGCAGCGGCGGGAACAGGGACAACACCGGGGAGCTGTTTTTT. Drawing the rest from reference TRBV5-6 and TRBJ2-2, the complete variable domain is DAGVTQSPTHLIKTRGQQVTLRCSPKSGHDTVSWYQQALGQGPQFIFQYYEEEERQRGNFPDRFSGHQFPNYSSELNVNALLLGDSALYLCASSGGNRDNTGELFFGEGSRLTVL.

The chain uses TRBV4-2 and TRBJ2-1; 12 bases line up with TRBD2. Germline V gene lookup returns CDR1 LGHNA and CDR2 YNFKEQ. Trimming cost V 4 bases and J 6 bases; bases outside gene matches: 4. The CDR3 totals 15 residues. The DNA for the CDR3 is TGTGCCAGCAGCCCCTTACTAGCGGGGGGCAATGAGCAGTTCTTC. Translating gives CASSPLLAGGNEQFF.

The sample holds many counts of this clonotype. The chain employs TRBV5-6 and TRBJ2-1; D is uncertain. CDR1 is SGHDT and CDR2 is YYEEEE in the germline V gene. V was pared by 0 bases and J by 0 bases, with 7 bases between. The CDR3 has 15 residues. The CDR3 DNA reads as TGTGCCAGCAGCTTGGTATCCTTCTCCTACAATGAGCAGTTCTTC. The encoded protein is CASSLVSFSYNEQFF.

This clonotype was counted at least ten times. This chain connects TRBV2 to TRBJ2-3; TRBD1 matches at 8 bases. The CDR3 is 12 amino acids. CDR1 SNHLY and CDR2 FYNNEI come from the germline V gene. The V gene end was trimmed by 4 bases and the J gene end by 6 bases; junction bases not matched to a gene: 0. In nucleotides, the CDR3 is TGTGCCAGCAGTGGACAGGGGGATACGCAGTATTTT. Its translation: CASSGQGDTQYF.